Following are 18 T cell receptor beta chains from one sample sequenced in a study of human T cells and chemical hapten exposure. Documented time point: patch test 1, 2 weeks after DPC sensitization. As for treatment: therapeutic diphenylcyclopropenone sensitization with weekly scalp DPC. TCRdb used MiXCR to reprocess the RACE reads, holding one entry per CDR3 protein. The sample records 350,000 or so distinct CDR3 sequences, roughly 6.9% being singletons. Sequenced here: whole blood, sampled in connection with sensitization to the hapten diphenylcyclopropenone (DPC). The receptors originated from a woman under 30 with alopecia areata. Some clones in this sample may be carry-over from other donors' samples.

The rearrangement links TRBV7-2 to TRBJ1-3, with TRBD1 matching over 8 bases. CDR1 SGHTA and CDR2 FQGNSA come from the germline V gene. After removal of 5 bases from V and 2 bases from J, the junction contained 5 bases not matched to a gene. The length of the CDR3 is 15 residues. As DNA, the CDR3 is TGTGCCAGCAGCCCAAAGACAGGGGCTGGAAACACCATATATTTT. Its translation is CASSPKTGAGNTIYF.

The chain carries TRBV29-1 and TRBJ2-1; D gene unclear. With 6 bases removed from V and 7 bases from J, the gap between germline ends came to 10 bases. This CDR3 is 11 amino acids long. Germline V gene data show CDR1 as SQVTM and CDR2 as ANQGSEA. The CDR3 DNA is TGCAGCGTCTCTCTGGGGAATGAGCAGTTCTTC. Amino acid sequence: CSVSLGNEQFF.

The V and J genes are TRBV13 and TRBJ2-7; possible D gene TRBD1, 5 bases. CDR1 PRHDT and CDR2 FYEKMQ come from the germline V gene (reference sequence). The V gene lost 5 bases and the J gene lost 1 base, with 9 bases spanning the gap. CDR3 length: 13 residues. CDR3 protein: CASSATASYEQYF. In nucleotides, the CDR3 is TGTGCCAGCAGCGCGACAGCGTCCTACGAGCAGTACTTC.

This clonotype turned up a few times. The chain joins TRBV6-2 or TRBV6-3 to TRBJ1-6; D is uncertain. Trimming left V 0 bases short and J 15 bases short, with 6 bases between. This CDR3 spans 11 amino acids. Germline V gives CDR1 MNHEY, CDR2 SVGEGT. In DNA form, the CDR3 reads TGTGCCAGCAGTTACTCGGACTACCTCCACTTT. It is translated as CASSYSDYLHF.

The J gene is TRBJ2-3, the V gene TRBV27; 11 positions match TRBD2. This CDR3 contains 16 residues. Germline V CDR1 and CDR2: MNHEY, SMNVEV (reference sequence). The V and J ends lost 5 bases and 2 bases, in that order; junction bases with no gene match: 6. CDR3 amino acids: CASSGRLAGPTDTQYF. The CDR3 nucleotides read TGTGCCAGCAGTGGGCGACTAGCGGGACCCACAGATACGCAGTATTTT.

This clonotype was found a few times. The V and J genes are TRBV10-3 and TRBJ2-5, with D uncertain. The V gene's germline CDR1 is ENHRY and CDR2 SYGVKD. The CDR3 spans 13 residues. Trimming removed 10 bases at V and 5 bases at J, with 17 bases between. The CDR3 sequence: CATTWNVTETQYF. CDR3 nucleotides: TGTGCCACCACCTGGAACGTGACTGAGACCCAGTACTTC.

The sample holds a few counts of this clonotype. The chain uses TRBV27 and TRBJ1-5; D may be TRBD1 (6 bases). Germline V gives CDR1 MNHEY, CDR2 SMNVEV (reference sequence). The CDR3 runs 14 residues. Trimming removed 3 bases at V and 6 bases at J, with 12 bases between. The CDR3 nucleotides are TGTGCCAGCAGTTTTACAGGGATGGGTCAGCCCCAGCATTTT. It translates to CASSFTGMGQPQHF.

This clonotype has only a few counts. The chain links TRBV12-3 or TRBV12-4 to TRBJ1-6; a weak D match, TRBD1 (6 bases). Trimming removed 2 bases at V and 7 bases at J, with 9 bases between. The CDR3 loop spans 14 amino acids. The DNA of the CDR3 is TGTGCCAGCAGTTTAACAGGGACGAATTCACCCCTCCACTTT. This gives the protein CASSLTGTNSPLHF.

This clonotype was seen more than once but under ten times. The rearrangement links TRBV29-1 to TRBJ2-3; no clear D. CDR1 is SQVTM, CDR2 ANQGSEA, per germline. The CDR3 is 13 amino acids. Trimming shortened V by 3 bases and J by 2 bases, and 9 bases separated the two germline ends. The CDR3 DNA reads as TGCAGCGTTGAGGCAGGATCCACAGATACGCAGTATTTT. Translating gives CSVEAGSTDTQYF.

This clonotype was observed at least ten times. This chain connects TRBV7-8 to TRBJ1-5; D call uncertain. Per the germline V gene, CDR1 is SGHVS and CDR2 is FQNEAQ. Trimming removed 0 bases from V and 2 bases from J, with 8 bases in between. There are 15 residues in the CDR3. The CDR3 loop reads CASSLARSRNQPQHF. The DNA of the CDR3 is TGTGCCAGCAGCTTAGCCCGCTCGCGCAATCAGCCCCAGCATTTT. The variable domain in full, completed from reference TRBV7-8 and TRBJ1-5, reads GAGVSQSPRYKVAKRGQDVALRCDPISGHVSLFWYQQALGQGPEFLTYFQNEAQLDKSGLPSDRFFAERPEGSVSTLKIQRTQQEDSAVYLCASSLARSRNQPQHFGDGTRLSIL.

This clonotype was observed at least ten times. The rearrangement links TRBV7-2 to TRBJ2-1; no firm D call. V gave up 4 bases and J gave up 7 bases, with 14 bases separating them. Germline V gene lookup returns CDR1 SGHTA and CDR2 FQGNSA. This CDR3 region has 14 residues. CDR3: CASSSVKPFNEQFF. CDR3 sequence (DNA): TGTGCCAGCAGCTCCGTTAAACCTTTTAATGAGCAGTTCTTC.

The rearrangement links TRBV10-3 to TRBJ2-3, with unresolved D. CDR3 length: 13 residues. V gave up 4 bases and J gave up 5 bases, with 10 bases separating them. Germline CDR1 is ENHRY and CDR2 is SYGVKD. The CDR3 protein is CAISANQIDTQYF. The CDR3 DNA follows: TGTGCCATCAGTGCAAACCAGATAGATACGCAGTATTTT.

This clonotype has a count of ten or more. For the CDR3, the DNA is TGTGCCAGCAGTGGTGGGGCGCCAAAAGAGACCCAGTACTTC. Translated: CASSGGAPKETQYF. The rearrangement links TRBV12-3 or TRBV12-4 to TRBJ2-5; D perhaps matches TRBD1 (5 bases). CDR3 length: 14 amino acids. V lost 5 bases and J 3 bases, leaving 13 bases between the germline ends.

This clonotype has a handful of counts. The V gene is TRBV27, the J gene TRBJ2-5; TRBD1 matches 7 bases. Looked up from germline, CDR1 is MNHEY and CDR2 is SMNVEV (reference sequence). The CDR3 is 17 residues long. V trimming: 5 bases; J trimming: 6 bases; junction bases outside the gene matches: 18. CDR3 DNA: TGTGCCAGCAGTCCGACGACAGGGCGTGATACGGTAAAGACCCAGTACTTC. It yields the protein CASSPTTGRDTVKTQYF.

The V call is TRBV4-3, the J call TRBJ1-2, with D tentatively TRBD1 (6 bases). This CDR3 has 15 amino acids. Trimming shortened V by 0 bases and J by 6 bases, and 14 bases separated the two germline ends. CDR1 is LGHNA and CDR2 is YSLEER in the germline V gene. Written as DNA, the CDR3 is TGCGCCAGCAGCCAAGATCGTTGGGGGGCCCATGGCTACACCTTC. Its translation: CASSQDRWGAHGYTF.

This clonotype was recorded at least ten times. The V and J genes are TRBV7-2 and TRBJ2-5; tentatively, D is TRBD2 (5 bases). Germline lookup yields CDR1 SGHTA and CDR2 FQGNSA. V shed 1 base and J shed 3 bases, with 12 bases lying between them. The CDR3 contains 15 residues. The CDR3 protein is CASSLVGLGKETQYF. In nucleotides, the CDR3 is TGTGCCAGCAGCTTAGTAGGACTTGGCAAAGAGACCCAGTACTTC. Full variable domain (missing parts from reference TRBV7-2 and TRBJ2-5): GAGVSQSPSNKVTEKGKDVELRCDPISGHTALYWYRQSLGQGLEFLIYFQGNSAPDKSGLPSDRFSAERTGGSVSTLTIQRTQQEDSAVYLCASSLVGLGKETQYFGPGTRLLVL.

The V call is TRBV6-6, the J call TRBJ2-5, with 7 bases matching TRBD1. The junction had 13 bases not matched to a gene; V was cut back by 7 bases and J by 5 bases. Germline V CDR1 and CDR2: MNHNY, SVGAGI (reference sequence). There are 15 residues in the CDR3. The CDR3: CASISGTALTETQYF. DNA for the CDR3: TGTGCCAGCATTTCCGGGACAGCGTTGACGGAGACCCAGTACTTC.

The chain employs TRBV6-2 or TRBV6-3 and TRBJ1-6; no clear D gene. The CDR3 contains 15 residues. The germline gives CDR1 MNHEY, CDR2 SVGEGT. V shed 0 bases and J shed 9 bases, with 12 bases lying between them. CDR3 protein: CASSYSYPGSSPLHF. The DNA of the CDR3 is TGTGCCAGCAGTTACTCGTATCCGGGCAGTTCACCCCTCCACTTT.